Presented here are 32 T cell receptor beta chains from one specimen sequenced in a study of blood T cell repertoires in COVID-19. Method: immunoSEQ multiplex PCR; TCRdb's copy keeps in-frame clones and lacks some. The sample lists hundreds of thousands of clones; about 85% were seen once. The sample was PBMCs or T cells enriched from blood (not recorded which). These receptors were taken from a woman between 18 and 30 years old with acute COVID-19.

This chain links TRBV28 with TRBJ2-7, with no clear D. The ends were cut back, 1 base at V and 1 base at J, with 11 bases in the middle. CDR1 and CDR2 (germline): MDHEN, SYDVKM. CDR3 length: 15 amino acids. The CDR3 reads CASSLSQLKSYEQYF. The CDR3 DNA is TGTGCCAGCAGTTTATCGCAGTTGAAATCCTACGAGCAGTACTTC.

The chain employs TRBV29-1 and TRBJ1-3; D gene ambiguous. The CDR3 runs to 15 residues. V lost 4 bases to trimming and J lost 7 bases, with 20 bases between them. CDR1 and CDR2 from the germline V gene are SQVTM and ANQGSEA. The chain's CDR3 is CSVVGGNRQTNTIYF. The CDR3 coding sequence is TGCAGCGTTGTTGGAGGGAACCGGCAGACGAACACCATATATTTT.

The rearrangement joins TRBV11-2 to TRBJ2-7; no clear D gene. The CDR3 length is 16 residues. The germline V and J ends were trimmed by 5 bases and 7 bases, with 24 bases remaining between them. In germline, CDR1 is SGHAT, CDR2 FQNNGV. The CDR3 region is CASSPGIKTRIEEQYF. The CDR3 DNA is TGTGCCAGCAGCCCCGGAATAAAGACGAGGATTGAGGAGCAGTACTTC.

The genes are TRBV6-5 and TRBJ2-1; D possibly corresponds to TRBD1 (6 bases). Germline CDR1 MNHEY, CDR2 SVGAGI. The CDR3 runs to 12 residues. The V gene lost 6 bases and the J gene lost 9 bases, with 12 bases spanning the gap. CDR3 residues: CASSERGGEQFF. In DNA, the CDR3 is TGTGCCAGCAGCGAGCGAGGGGGTGAGCAGTTCTTC.

DNA of the CDR3: TGTGCCACCACTACAGGGGGCGGAAACACCATATATTTT. This codes for CATTTGGGNTIYF. The chain links TRBV15 to TRBJ1-3, with 9 bases fitting TRBD1. The ends lost 7 bases at V and 4 bases at J; junction bases unmatched: 2. Germline V gene data show CDR1 as LNHNV and CDR2 as YYDKDF (reference sequence). This CDR3 spans 13 amino acids.

The V and J genes are TRBV27 and TRBJ2-1; 8 nucleotides match TRBD2. The germline gives CDR1 MNHEY, CDR2 SMNVEV (reference sequence). The CDR3 has 15 amino acids. The V and J ends lost 6 bases and 1 base, in that order; junction bases with no gene match: 5. This CDR3 is CASRDLAGSYNEQFF. The CDR3 DNA is TGTGCCAGCAGGGACCTAGCGGGTTCCTACAATGAGCAGTTCTTC.

The chain carries TRBV10-3 and TRBJ2-1; a possible D gene is TRBD2 (5 bases). There are 14 residues in the CDR3. CDR1 and CDR2 from the germline V gene are ENHRY and SYGVKD. The V end lost 6 bases, the J end lost 6 bases, and 15 bases lay between the germline ends. CDR3 protein: CAISLPGLVNEQFF. CDR3 coding DNA: TGTGCCATCAGCCTACCCGGACTCGTCAATGAGCAGTTCTTC.

The CDR3 spells CASSISGSGDEQFF. In DNA, the CDR3 is TGTGCCAGTAGTATTTCGGGATCTGGCGATGAGCAGTTCTTC. The chain uses TRBV19 and TRBJ2-1; D perhaps matches TRBD2 (5 bases). Germline assignment: CDR1 LNHDA and CDR2 SQIVND (reference sequence). Deletions cut 3 bases from V and 8 bases from J, with 14 bases between. The length of the CDR3 is 14 residues.

This rearrangement joins TRBV7-2 to TRBJ2-1; TRBD2 aligns across 12 bases. CDR3 length: 14 amino acids. J gave up 8 bases and V 3 bases, and 2 bases lay outside the gene matches. Germline loops: CDR1 SGHTA, CDR2 FQGNSA. Here the CDR3 DNA reads TGTGCCAGCAGCTTGAGACTAGCGGGAGATGAGCAGTTCTTC. Its protein product is CASSLRLAGDEQFF.

This chain links TRBV7-2 with TRBJ2-1; TRBD2 matches 10 bases. The CDR3 consists of 16 residues. Germline-derived CDR1 and CDR2 are SGHTA and FQGNSA. Trimming at V came to 5 bases and at J to 7 bases, leaving 11 bases not matched to a gene. CDR3 bases: TGTGCCAGCAGCGCCCCCCGAGCGGGAGGGGGAAATGAGCAGTTCTTC. Translated: CASSAPRAGGGNEQFF. The full variable domain, completed using reference TRBV7-2 and TRBJ2-1, is GAGVSQSPSNKVTEKGKDVELRCDPISGHTALYWYRQSLGQGLEFLIYFQGNSAPDKSGLPSDRFSAERTGGSVSTLTIQRTQQEDSAVYLCASSAPRAGGGNEQFFGPGTRLTVL.

The chain carries TRBV11-3 and TRBJ1-6; 7 bases agree with TRBD1. The germline V gene encodes CDR1 SGHNT and CDR2 YENEEA. V was clipped by 1 base and J by 10 bases; unmatched bases: 7. This CDR3 comprises 15 residues. The CDR3 nucleotides read TGTGCCAGCAGCTTAGGAACAGGGGTCCAATCACCCCTCCACTTT. It specifies CASSLGTGVQSPLHF.

V usage is TRBV6-5 and J usage is TRBJ2-2; 7 positions match TRBD2. The germline gives CDR1 MNHEY, CDR2 SVGAGI. The CDR3 consists of 15 residues. The V and J ends lost 2 bases and 6 bases, in that order; junction bases with no gene match: 6. The CDR3 spells CASSYGRGRAGELFF. CDR3 coding DNA: TGTGCCAGCAGTTACGGGAGGGGAAGGGCCGGGGAGCTGTTTTTT.

The chain carries TRBV12-3 or TRBV12-4 and TRBJ1-5; no reliable D call. V was shortened by 3 bases and J by 4 bases, with 7 bases between the two germline ends. CDR3 length: 13 residues. The CDR3 sequence: CASSFAGNQPQHF. CDR3 nucleotide sequence: TGTGCCAGCAGTTTTGCGGGGAATCAGCCCCAGCATTTT.

V is TRBV10-3 and J is TRBJ2-5, with a possible D match to TRBD1 (6 bases). CDR3 size: 14 residues. Germline CDR1 and CDR2: ENHRY and SYGVKD. V was trimmed by 8 bases and J by 5 bases, leaving 18 bases between them. The CDR3 protein is CAIGSRGVMETQYF. CDR3 DNA sequence: TGTGCCATCGGGAGCAGGGGTGTAATGGAGACCCAGTACTTC.

This clone was picked up one time. The junction departs from the called germline gene at one end, perhaps through a read error. The chain links TRBV28 to TRBJ2-5; D possibly corresponds to TRBD2 (6 bases). This CDR3 region has 12 residues. Germline V gene lookup returns CDR1 MDHEN and CDR2 SYDVKM. The CDR3 DNA is TGTGCCAGCAATTTAGCGGAAGAGACCCAGTACTTC. Translation gives CASNLAEETQYF.

The chain has TRBV6-5 and TRBJ2-3; TRBD1 is a possible D gene (6 bases). The CDR3 runs 14 residues. CDR1 MNHEY and CDR2 SVGAGI come from the germline V gene. The V gene lost 2 bases and the J gene lost 2 bases, with 8 bases spanning the gap. The chain's CDR3 is CASSYAGDTDTQYF. CDR3 DNA: TGTGCCAGCAGTTACGCAGGGGACACAGATACGCAGTATTTT.

This chain joins TRBV18 and TRBJ2-3; tentative D call: TRBD1 (5 bases). In germline, CDR1 is KGHSH, CDR2 LQKENI. V dropped 3 bases and J dropped 1 base, with 14 bases sitting between them. CDR3 length: 16 residues. The CDR3 nucleotides read TGTGCCAGCTCACCCACCCGGATGGGGCGCACAGATACGCAGTATTTT. Translation: CASSPTRMGRTDTQYF.

This clone was seen once. The chain combines TRBV20-1 with TRBJ1-4; unclear D gene. Deletions cut 7 bases from V and 5 bases from J, with 8 bases between. Germline V gene lookup returns CDR1 DFQATT and CDR2 SNEGSKA (reference sequence). The CDR3 has 11 amino acids. CDR3 residues: CSVSQNEKLFF. CDR3 nucleotides: TGCAGTGTTAGTCAGAATGAAAAACTGTTTTTT.

The chain combines TRBV2 with TRBJ1-3, with D perhaps matching TRBD1 (5 bases). Germline V CDR1 and CDR2: SNHLY, FYNNEI. This CDR3 region has 16 residues. The ends were cut back, 4 bases at V and 0 bases at J, with 13 bases in the middle. This CDR3 reads CASSVQDANSGNTIYF. The CDR3 region has the DNA TGTGCCAGCAGTGTACAGGACGCTAACTCTGGAAACACCATATATTTT. Complete variable domain (other parts from reference TRBV2 and TRBJ1-3): EPEVTQTPSHQVTQMGQEVILRCVPISNHLYFYWYRQILGQKVEFLVSFYNNEISEKSEIFDDQFSVERPDGSNFTLKIRSTKLEDSAMYFCASSVQDANSGNTIYFGEGSWLTVV.

The rearrangement uses TRBV11-2 and TRBJ2-3; the match to TRBD1 covers 7 bases. The trim removed 4 bases at V and 5 bases at J, leaving 9 bases unmatched. CDR1 and CDR2 (germline): SGHAT, FQNNGV. The CDR3 runs 15 residues. The CDR3, as DNA: TGTGCCAGCAGCTACACATCGACAGGGAAAGATACGCAGTATTTT. Protein product: CASSYTSTGKDTQYF.

CDR3 in amino acids: CASSLVSDMNTEAFF. The CDR3 DNA reads as TGCGCCAGCAGCTTGGTTTCAGACATGAACACTGAAGCTTTCTTT. This rearrangement joins TRBV5-1 to TRBJ1-1; no firm D call. Germline CDR1 reads SGHRS; CDR2 reads YFSETQ. The CDR3 runs to 15 residues. Between the trimmed V and J ends, which lost 0 bases and 0 bases, there was a span of 9 bases.

The chain links TRBV5-5 to TRBJ2-7; D might be TRBD2 (5 bases). The CDR3 extends over 12 amino acids. V was cut by 0 bases and J by 4 bases, with 5 bases left in between. Germline V gives CDR1 SGHKS, CDR2 YYEKEE (reference sequence). This CDR3 is CASSLGGYEQYF. The CDR3 DNA is TGTGCCAGCAGCTTGGGAGGGTACGAGCAGTACTTC.

The rearrangement uses TRBV7-9 and TRBJ1-1; 8 nucleotides agree with TRBD1. The CDR3 loop spans 19 amino acids. Trimming at V came to 2 bases and at J to 5 bases, leaving 19 bases not matched to a gene. Per the germline V gene, CDR1 is SEHNR and CDR2 is FQNEAQ (reference sequence). CDR3 nucleotide sequence: TGTGCCAGCAGCTTAAGATTAACCACGACAGGGGAGCGAAAAACTGAAGCTTTCTTT. Its translation: CASSLRLTTTGERKTEAFF.

The rearrangement links TRBV9 to TRBJ1-1; possibly TRBD1 for D (6 bases). CDR3 length: 13 residues. Trimming cost V 5 bases and J 1 base, with 9 bases left between them. CDR1 is SGDLS and CDR2 is YYNGEE in the germline V gene. In DNA, the CDR3 is TGTGCCAGCAGTCGAGGGGGGAACACTGAAGCTTTCTTT. Translation gives CASSRGGNTEAFF.

For this clone: Other DNA sequences within the sample encode an identical CDR3. The chain joins TRBV3-1 (or the pseudogene TRBV3-2) to TRBJ2-3, with 9 bases identical to TRBD2. The CDR3 contains 16 residues. V shed 3 bases and J 2 bases; nucleotides not matched to a gene: 6. In germline, CDR1 is LGHDT, CDR2 YNNKEL (reference sequence). The CDR3 DNA is TGTGCCAGCAGCCATGCACCGGGACTAGCCACAGATACGCAGTATTTT. This codes for CASSHAPGLATDTQYF.

This chain links TRBV18 with TRBJ1-5; D ambiguous. The CDR3 is 16 residues long. CDR1 and CDR2 (germline): KGHSH, LQKENI. The germline V and J ends were trimmed by 6 bases and 3 bases, with 18 bases remaining between them. CDR3 residues: CASSPKQARHNQPQHF. DNA of the CDR3: TGTGCCAGCTCGCCGAAGCAGGCCCGCCACAATCAGCCCCAGCATTTT.

The gene calls are TRBV18 and TRBJ1-5, with 8 bases identical to TRBD1. The CDR3 sequence is 16 residues long. Trimming removed 4 bases from V and 6 bases from J; junction bases left unmatched: 11. Per the germline V gene, CDR1 is KGHSH and CDR2 is LQKENI. Here the CDR3 reads CASSLVPGQDGQPQHF. DNA of the CDR3: TGTGCCAGCTCACTTGTCCCGGGACAGGACGGTCAGCCCCAGCATTTT.

The gene calls are TRBV5-4 and TRBJ2-7; TRBD1 might be the D (5 bases). Germline V gene lookup returns CDR1 SGHNT and CDR2 YYREEE (reference sequence). V gave up 4 bases and J gave up 0 bases, with 14 bases separating them. The CDR3 extends over 15 amino acids. This chain's CDR3 is CASSPRQPSSYEQYF. The CDR3 DNA sequence: TGTGCCAGCAGCCCCAGACAGCCTAGCTCCTACGAGCAGTACTTC.

This chain connects TRBV6-1 to TRBJ1-5, with D tentatively TRBD1 (6 bases). CDR3 size: 16 residues. Trimming removed 2 bases at V and 2 bases at J, with 13 bases between. Germline CDR1 and CDR2: MNHNS and SASEGT. The CDR3 loop reads CASSEQSGGGNQPQHF. The CDR3 DNA sequence: TGTGCCAGCAGTGAACAGTCTGGGGGCGGCAATCAGCCCCAGCATTTT.

The CDR3: CASSLGLAANYEQYF. For the CDR3, the DNA is TGTGCCAGCAGTCTTGGACTAGCGGCCAATTACGAGCAGTACTTC. This chain uses TRBV28 with TRBJ2-7; 10 nucleotides line up with TRBD2. Germline CDR1 MDHEN, CDR2 SYDVKM. The CDR3 contains 15 residues. Trimming cost V 5 bases and J 4 bases; bases outside gene matches: 8. Variable domain in full (rest from reference TRBV28 and TRBJ2-7): DVKVTQSSRYLVKRTGEKVFLECVQDMDHENMFWYRQDPGLGLRLIYFSYDVKMKEKGDIPEGYSVSREKKERFSLILESASTNQTSMYLCASSLGLAANYEQYFGPGTRLTVT.

This chain uses TRBV12-5 with TRBJ2-5, with TRBD1 matching 10 bases. The CDR3 has 17 amino acids. Germline V lookup: CDR1 LGHNT, CDR2 FRNRAP. V gave up 5 bases and J gave up 2 bases; unmatched junction bases: 11. The CDR3 loop is CASGVFLGTGVQETQYF. In DNA, the CDR3 is TGTGCTAGTGGTGTATTCCTTGGGACAGGGGTACAAGAGACCCAGTACTTC. Drawing the rest from reference TRBV12-5 and TRBJ2-5, the complete variable domain is DARVTQTPRHKVTEMGQEVTMRCQPILGHNTVFWYRQTMMQGLELLAYFRNRAPLDDSGMPKDRFSAEMPDATLATLKIQPSEPRDSAVYFCASGVFLGTGVQETQYFGPGTRLLVL.

The J gene is TRBJ2-7, the V gene TRBV6-1; no reliable D call. Between the trimmed V and J ends, which lost 3 bases and 3 bases, there was a span of 9 bases. The CDR3 spans 13 residues. In germline, CDR1 is MNHNS, CDR2 SASEGT. In DNA form, the CDR3 reads TGTGCCAGCAGTGAGACACCCGGCTACGAGCAGTACTTC. Its protein product is CASSETPGYEQYF.